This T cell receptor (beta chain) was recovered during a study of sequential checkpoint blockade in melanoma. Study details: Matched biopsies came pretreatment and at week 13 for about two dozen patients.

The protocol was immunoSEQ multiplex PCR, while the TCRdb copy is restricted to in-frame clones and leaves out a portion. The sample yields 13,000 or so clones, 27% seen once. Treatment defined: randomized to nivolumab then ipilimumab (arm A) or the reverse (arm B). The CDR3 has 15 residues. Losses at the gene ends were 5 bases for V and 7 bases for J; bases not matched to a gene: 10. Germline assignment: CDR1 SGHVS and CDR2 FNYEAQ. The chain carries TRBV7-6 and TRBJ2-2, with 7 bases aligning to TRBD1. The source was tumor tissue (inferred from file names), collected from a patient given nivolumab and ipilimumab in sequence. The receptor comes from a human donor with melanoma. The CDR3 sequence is CASSKIDRAGGELFF. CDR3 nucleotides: TGTGCCAGCAGCAAGATAGACAGGGCCGGCGGGGAGCTGTTTTTT.